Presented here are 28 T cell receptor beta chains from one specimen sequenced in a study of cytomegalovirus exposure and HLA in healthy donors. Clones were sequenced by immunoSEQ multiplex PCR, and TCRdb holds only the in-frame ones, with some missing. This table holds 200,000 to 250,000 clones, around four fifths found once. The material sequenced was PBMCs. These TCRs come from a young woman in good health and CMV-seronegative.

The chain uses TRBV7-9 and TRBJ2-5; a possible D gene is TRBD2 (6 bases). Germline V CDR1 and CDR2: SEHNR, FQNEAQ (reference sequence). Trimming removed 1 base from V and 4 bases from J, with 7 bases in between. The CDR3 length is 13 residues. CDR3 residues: CASSLVLAETQYF. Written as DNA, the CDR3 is TGTGCCAGCAGCTTAGTACTAGCAGAGACCCAGTACTTC.

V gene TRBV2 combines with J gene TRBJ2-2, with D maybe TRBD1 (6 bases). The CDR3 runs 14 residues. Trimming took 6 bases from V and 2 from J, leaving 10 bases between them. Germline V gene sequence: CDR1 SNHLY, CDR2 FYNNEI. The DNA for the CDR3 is TGTGCCAGCAGAAGGACAGAAAACACCGGGGAGCTGTTTTTT. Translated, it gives CASRRTENTGELFF.

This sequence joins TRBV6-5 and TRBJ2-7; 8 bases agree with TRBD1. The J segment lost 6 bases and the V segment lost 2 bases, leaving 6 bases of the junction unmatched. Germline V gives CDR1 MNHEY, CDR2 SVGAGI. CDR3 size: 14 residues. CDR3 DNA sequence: TGTGCCAGCAGTTACAGCGGACAGGGTCGCGAGCAGTACTTC. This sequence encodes CASSYSGQGREQYF.

CDR3 in amino acids: CASSPLRIGEQFF. As DNA, the CDR3 is TGTGCCAGCAGCCCCCTTCGCATTGGTGAGCAGTTCTTC. This chain links TRBV5-6 with TRBJ2-1; D uncertain. V was cut by 4 bases and J by 9 bases, with 14 bases left in between. This CDR3 contains 13 residues. The germline CDR1 and CDR2 sequences are SGHDT and YYEEEE.

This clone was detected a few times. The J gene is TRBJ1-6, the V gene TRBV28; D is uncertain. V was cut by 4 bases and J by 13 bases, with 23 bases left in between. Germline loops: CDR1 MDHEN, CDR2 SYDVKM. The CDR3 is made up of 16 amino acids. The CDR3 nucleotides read TGTGCCAGCAGTTCCCCTGGAGCCCCACCTCGATCGCCCCTCCACTTT. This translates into CASSSPGAPPRSPLHF.

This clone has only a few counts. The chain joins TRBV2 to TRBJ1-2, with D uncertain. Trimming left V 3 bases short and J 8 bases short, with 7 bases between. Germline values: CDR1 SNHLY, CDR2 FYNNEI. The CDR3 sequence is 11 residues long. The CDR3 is CASSEDGGYTF. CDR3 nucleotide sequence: TGTGCCAGCAGTGAGGATGGGGGCTACACCTTC.

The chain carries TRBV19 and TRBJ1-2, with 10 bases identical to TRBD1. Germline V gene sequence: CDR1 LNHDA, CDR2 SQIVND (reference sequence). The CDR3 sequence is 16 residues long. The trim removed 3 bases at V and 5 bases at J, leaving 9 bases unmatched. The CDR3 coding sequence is TGTGCCAGTAGTATGCAGGGACAGGGGCGTACTTATGGCTACACCTTC. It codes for CASSMQGQGRTYGYTF.

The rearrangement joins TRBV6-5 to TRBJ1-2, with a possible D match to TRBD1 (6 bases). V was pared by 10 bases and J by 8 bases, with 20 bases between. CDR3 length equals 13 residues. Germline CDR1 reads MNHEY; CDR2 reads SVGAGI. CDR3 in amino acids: CATLRGGAGGYTF. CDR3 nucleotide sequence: TGTGCCACCCTACGGGGGGGCGCTGGGGGCTACACCTTC.

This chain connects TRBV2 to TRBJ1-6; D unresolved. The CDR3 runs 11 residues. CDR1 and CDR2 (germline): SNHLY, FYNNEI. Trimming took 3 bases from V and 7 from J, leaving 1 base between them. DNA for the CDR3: TGTGCCAGCAGTGAGAATTCACCCCTCCACTTT. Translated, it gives CASSENSPLHF. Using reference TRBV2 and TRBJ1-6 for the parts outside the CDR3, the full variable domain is EPEVTQTPSHQVTQMGQEVILRCVPISNHLYFYWYRQILGQKVEFLVSFYNNEISEKSEIFDDQFSVERPDGSNFTLKIRSTKLEDSAMYFCASSENSPLHFGNGTRLTVT.

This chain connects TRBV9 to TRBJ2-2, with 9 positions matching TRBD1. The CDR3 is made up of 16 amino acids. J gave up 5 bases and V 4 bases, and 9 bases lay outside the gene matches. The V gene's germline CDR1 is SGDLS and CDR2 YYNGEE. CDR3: CASSSPTGGRTGELFF. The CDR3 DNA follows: TGTGCCAGCAGCAGTCCGACAGGGGGAAGAACCGGGGAGCTGTTTTTT.

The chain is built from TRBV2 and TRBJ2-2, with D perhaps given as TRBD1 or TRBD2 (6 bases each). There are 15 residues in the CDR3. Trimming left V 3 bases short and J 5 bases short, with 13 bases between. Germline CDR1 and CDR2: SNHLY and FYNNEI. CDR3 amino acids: CASSEVRGPTGELFF. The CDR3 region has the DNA TGTGCCAGCAGTGAGGTACGGGGGCCGACCGGGGAGCTGTTTTTT.

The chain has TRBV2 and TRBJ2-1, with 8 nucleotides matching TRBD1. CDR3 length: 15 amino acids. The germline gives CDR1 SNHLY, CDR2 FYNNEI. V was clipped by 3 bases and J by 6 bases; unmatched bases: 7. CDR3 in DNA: TGTGCCAGCAGTGATATAACAGGGGGTGGCAATGAGCAGTTCTTC. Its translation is CASSDITGGGNEQFF. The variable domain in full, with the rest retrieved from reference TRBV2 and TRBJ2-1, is EPEVTQTPSHQVTQMGQEVILRCVPISNHLYFYWYRQILGQKVEFLVSFYNNEISEKSEIFDDQFSVERPDGSNFTLKIRSTKLEDSAMYFCASSDITGGGNEQFFGPGTRLTVL.

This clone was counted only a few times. DNA for the CDR3: TGTGCCAGCTCACCCCGGCTGATAAAGGAGTATTCACCCCTCCACTTT. This codes for CASSPRLIKEYSPLHF. The chain couples TRBV18 to TRBJ1-6; D not resolved. V was cut by 3 bases and J by 8 bases, with 17 bases left in between. Germline V gives CDR1 KGHSH, CDR2 LQKENI. There are 16 residues in the CDR3.

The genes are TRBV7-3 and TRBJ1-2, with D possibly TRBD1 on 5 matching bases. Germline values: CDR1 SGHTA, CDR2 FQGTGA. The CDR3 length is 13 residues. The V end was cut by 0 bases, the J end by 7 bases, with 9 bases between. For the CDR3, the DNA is TGTGCCAGCAGCTTAACGTGGAGGGGTGGCTACACCTTC. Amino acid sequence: CASSLTWRGGYTF.

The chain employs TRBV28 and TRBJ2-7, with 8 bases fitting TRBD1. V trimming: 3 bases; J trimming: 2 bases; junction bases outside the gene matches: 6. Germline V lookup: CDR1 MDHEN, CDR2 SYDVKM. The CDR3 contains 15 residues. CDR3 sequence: CASSFAGTGPYEQYF. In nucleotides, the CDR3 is TGTGCCAGCAGTTTTGCCGGGACAGGACCCTACGAGCAGTACTTC. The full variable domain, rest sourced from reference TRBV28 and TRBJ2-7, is DVKVTQSSRYLVKRTGEKVFLECVQDMDHENMFWYRQDPGLGLRLIYFSYDVKMKEKGDIPEGYSVSREKKERFSLILESASTNQTSMYLCASSFAGTGPYEQYFGPGTRLTVT.

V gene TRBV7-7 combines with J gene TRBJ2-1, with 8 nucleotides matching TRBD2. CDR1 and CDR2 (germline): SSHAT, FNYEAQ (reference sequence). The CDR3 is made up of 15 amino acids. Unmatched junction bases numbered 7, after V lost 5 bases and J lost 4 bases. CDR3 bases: TGTGCCAGCAGCCCCGTAGCGGGATCTTACAATGAGCAGTTCTTC. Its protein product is CASSPVAGSYNEQFF.

CDR3 sequence reads: CASSYNRAHTGELFF. CDR3 sequence (DNA): TGTGCCAGCAGTTACAATAGGGCACACACCGGGGAGCTGTTTTTT. The chain links TRBV6-5 to TRBJ2-2; D not resolved. V was trimmed by 2 bases and J by 3 bases, leaving 10 bases between them. The CDR3 has 15 amino acids. Germline CDR1 is MNHEY and CDR2 is SVGAGI.

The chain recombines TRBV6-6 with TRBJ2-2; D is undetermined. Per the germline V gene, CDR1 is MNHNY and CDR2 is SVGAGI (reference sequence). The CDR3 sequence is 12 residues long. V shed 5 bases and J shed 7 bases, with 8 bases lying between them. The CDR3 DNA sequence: TGTGCCAGCAGTCCGAGGAGCGGGGAGCTGTTTTTT. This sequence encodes CASSPRSGELFF.

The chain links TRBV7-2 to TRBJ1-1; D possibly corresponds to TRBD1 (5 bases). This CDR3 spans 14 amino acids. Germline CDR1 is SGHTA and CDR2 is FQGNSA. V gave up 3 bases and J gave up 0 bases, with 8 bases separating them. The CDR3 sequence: CASSFDSMNTEAFF. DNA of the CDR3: TGTGCCAGCAGCTTCGACAGCATGAACACTGAAGCTTTCTTT.

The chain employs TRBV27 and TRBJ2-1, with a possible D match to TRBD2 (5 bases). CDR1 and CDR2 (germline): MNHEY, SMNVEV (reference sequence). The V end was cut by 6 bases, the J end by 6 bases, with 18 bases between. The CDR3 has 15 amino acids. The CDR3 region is CASSPQRSSGNEQFF. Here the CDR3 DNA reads TGTGCCAGCAGCCCGCAGCGGTCTTCCGGCAATGAGCAGTTCTTC.

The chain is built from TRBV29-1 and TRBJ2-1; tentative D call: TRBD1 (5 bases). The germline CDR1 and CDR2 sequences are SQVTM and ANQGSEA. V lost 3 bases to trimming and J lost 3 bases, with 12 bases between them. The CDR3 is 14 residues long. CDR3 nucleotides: TGCAGCGTTGACCCCGCAGGGAACTACAATGAGCAGTTCTTC. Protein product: CSVDPAGNYNEQFF.

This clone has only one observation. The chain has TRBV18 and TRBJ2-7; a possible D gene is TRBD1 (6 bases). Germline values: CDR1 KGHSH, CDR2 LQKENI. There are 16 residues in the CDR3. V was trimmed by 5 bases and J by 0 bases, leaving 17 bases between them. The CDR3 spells CASSTPGQLSSYEQYF. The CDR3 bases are TGTGCCAGCTCAACGCCCGGACAGCTAAGCTCCTACGAGCAGTACTTC.

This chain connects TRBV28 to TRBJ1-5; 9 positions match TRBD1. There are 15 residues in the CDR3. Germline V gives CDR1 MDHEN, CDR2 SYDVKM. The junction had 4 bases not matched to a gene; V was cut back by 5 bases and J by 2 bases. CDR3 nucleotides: TGTGCCAGCAGTCGGACAGGGGCTGGCAATCAGCCCCAGCATTTT. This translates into CASSRTGAGNQPQHF.

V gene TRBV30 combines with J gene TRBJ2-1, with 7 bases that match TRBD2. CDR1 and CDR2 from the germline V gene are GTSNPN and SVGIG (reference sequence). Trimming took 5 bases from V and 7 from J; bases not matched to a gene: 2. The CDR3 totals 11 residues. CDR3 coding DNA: TGTGCCTGGGGACTAGTAAATGAGCAGTTCTTC. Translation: CAWGLVNEQFF.

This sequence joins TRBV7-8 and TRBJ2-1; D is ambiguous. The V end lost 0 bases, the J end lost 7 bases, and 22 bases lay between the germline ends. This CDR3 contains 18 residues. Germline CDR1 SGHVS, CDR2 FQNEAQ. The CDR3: CASSLARATRGSKNEQFF. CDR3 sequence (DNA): TGTGCCAGCAGCTTAGCGCGTGCGACCCGAGGCTCTAAAAATGAGCAGTTCTTC.

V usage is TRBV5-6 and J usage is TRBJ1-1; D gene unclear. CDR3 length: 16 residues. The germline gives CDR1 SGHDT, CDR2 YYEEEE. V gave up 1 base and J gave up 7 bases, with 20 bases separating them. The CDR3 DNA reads TGTGCCAGCAGCTTGTTGGTACCAGGCGGTTCCTTTGAAGCTTTCTTT. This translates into CASSLLVPGGSFEAFF.

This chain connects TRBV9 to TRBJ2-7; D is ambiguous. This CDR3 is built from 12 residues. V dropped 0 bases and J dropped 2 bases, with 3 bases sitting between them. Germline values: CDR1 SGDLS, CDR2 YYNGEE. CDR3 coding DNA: TGTGCCAGCAGCGTAGGACCCTACGAGCAGTACTTC. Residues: CASSVGPYEQYF.

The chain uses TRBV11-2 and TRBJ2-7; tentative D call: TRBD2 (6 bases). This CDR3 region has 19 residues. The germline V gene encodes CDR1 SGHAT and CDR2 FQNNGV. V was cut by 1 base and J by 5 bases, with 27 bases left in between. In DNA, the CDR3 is TGTGCCAGCAGCTTAGGAGCTAGCGCGCGAACCACCTCCTGGGACGAGCAGTACTTC. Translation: CASSLGASARTTSWDEQYF.